This is a list of T cell receptor beta chains from one sample in a study of T cell repertoires in cytomegalovirus infection. Each CDR3 protein gets one entry after TCRdb re-called the reads with MiXCR. The sample comprises some 62,000 distinct CDR3 sequences, around 20% of which are singletons, and under 85% rests with the top ten. No antigen is known for these receptors. The sequenced sample was CD8+ T cells from cultured PBMCs, obtained from culture after CMV antigen stimulation. These receptors were obtained from a human donor in good health (CMV status not recorded). Some clones in this sample may be carry-over from other donors' samples. CDR3s include the opening cysteine and the closing phenylalanine or tryptophan. Each record gives: clone size, V gene, D gene, J gene, CDR3 protein, CDR3 DNA. A D gene is named only where the DNA matches it firmly. Some rows have no size entry. The others give once, few or many, or a class for an expanded clone.

NA,TRBV7-2,NA,TRBJ2-2,CAIPAVGELFF,TGTGCCATCCCGGCCGTCGGGGAGCTGTTTTTT
few,TRBV6-5,TRBD1,TRBJ1-2,CASSYTGGYGYTF,TGTGCCAGCAGTTACACAGGGGGCTATGGCTACACCTTC
few,TRBV7-6,TRBD1,TRBJ2-2,CASSPRGGRPTGELFF,TGTGCCAGCAGCCCACGAGGGGGCCGACCCACCGGGGAGCTGTTTTTT
few,TRBV7-8,NA,TRBJ2-1,CASRDWATQSNEQFF,TGTGCCAGCAGAGACTGGGCTACCCAAAGCAATGAGCAGTTCTTC
NA,TRBV6-1,TRBD1,TRBJ2-3,CASSEAQGGTDTQYF,TGTGCCAGCAGTGAAGCTCAGGGGGGCACAGATACGCAGTATTTT
few,TRBV7-6,TRBD1,TRBJ1-3,CASSSWTGVGNTIYF,TGTGCCAGCAGCTCGTGGACAGGGGTTGGAAACACCATATATTTT
NA,TRBV11-2,NA,TRBJ1-1,CASSLKLVAEAFF,TGTGCCAGCAGCTTAAAACTAGTCGCTGAAGCTTTCTTT
few,TRBV11-2,TRBD1,TRBJ2-5,CASSSTGQGLETQYF,TGTGCCAGCAGCTCCACAGGACAGGGTTTGGAGACCCAGTACTTC
NA,TRBV4-1,TRBD2,TRBJ2-7,CASSQDRSGASYEQYF,TGCGCCAGCAGCCAAGATCGAAGCGGGGCCTCCTACGAGCAGTACTTC
NA,TRBV11-2,NA,TRBJ2-1,CASSLEQGSYNEQFF,TGTGCCAGCAGCTTAGAACAGGGCTCCTACAATGAGCAGTTCTTC
few,TRBV6-6,TRBD1,TRBJ2-7,CASSWDSAYEQYF,TGTGCCAGCAGTTGGGACAGCGCCTACGAGCAGTACTTC
few,TRBV5-4,NA,TRBJ1-1,CASSLEGHENTEAFF,TGTGCCAGCAGCTTGGAAGGACATGAGAACACTGAAGCTTTCTTT
NA,TRBV7-2,TRBD1,TRBJ1-5,CASSLNRGTGNQPQHF,TGTGCCAGCAGCTTAAACCGTGGGACAGGGAATCAGCCCCAGCATTTT
NA,TRBV7-8,NA,TRBJ2-6,CASSRREGQSSGANVLTF,TGTGCCAGCAGCAGGAGGGAAGGACAGAGCTCTGGGGCCAACGTCCTGACTTTC
NA,TRBV27,TRBD2,TRBJ2-3,CASSLWVAGDTDTQYF,TGTGCCAGCAGTTTATGGGTAGCGGGGGACACAGATACGCAGTATTTT
few,TRBV7-8,TRBD1,TRBJ1-1,CASSYQWIGQGGNTEAFF,TGTGCCAGCAGCTACCAATGGATAGGACAGGGGGGAAACACTGAAGCTTTCTTT
NA,TRBV6-2/TRBV6-3,TRBD2,TRBJ2-3,CASSYSSGGGADTQYF,TGTGCCAGCAGTTACTCAAGCGGGGGGGGAGCAGATACGCAGTATTTT
NA,TRBV6-5,TRBD2,TRBJ2-2,CASSYQGLAGDSTGELFF,TGTGCCAGCAGTTACCAGGGACTAGCGGGGGATTCCACCGGGGAGCTGTTTTTT
NA,TRBV7-6,TRBD2,TRBJ2-7,CASSPSGGATEQYF,TGTGCCAGCAGCCCCAGCGGGGGGGCCACCGAGCAGTACTTC
NA,TRBV7-9,NA,TRBJ1-1,CASSSLSNTEAFF,TGTGCCAGCAGCTCCCTCTCGAACACTGAAGCTTTCTTT
NA,TRBV14,NA,TRBJ1-1,CASSQDEQGRFPFF,TGTGCCAGCAGCCAAGATGAACAGGGACGGTTTCCTTTCTTT
NA,TRBV12-3/TRBV12-4,NA,TRBJ1-2,CASSLIPGNYGYTF,TGTGCCAGCAGTTTAATTCCGGGGAACTATGGCTACACCTTC
few,TRBV7-2,TRBD2,TRBJ2-1,CASSESGGAWNEQFF,TGTGCCAGCAGCGAGAGCGGGGGGGCTTGGAATGAGCAGTTCTTC
NA,TRBV7-2,NA,TRBJ2-3,CASSLRMVDTQYF,TGTGCCAGCAGCTTACGTATGGTTGATACGCAGTATTTT
NA,TRBV6-1,NA,TRBJ1-5,CASSEAPGGVLNQPQHF,TGTGCCAGCAGTGAAGCGCCGGGAGGGGTCTTGAATCAGCCCCAGCATTTT
NA,TRBV6-6,NA,TRBJ2-1,CASRPLINSSYNEQFF,TGTGCCAGCAGACCCTTGATCAACAGCTCCTACAATGAGCAGTTCTTC
NA,TRBV10-3,TRBD2,TRBJ2-1,CAITSGGSYNEQFF,TGTGCCATCACTAGCGGGGGGTCCTACAATGAGCAGTTCTTC
NA,TRBV6-1,TRBD2,TRBJ2-3,CATDPFGRGGGTDTQYF,TGTGCCACGGACCCCTTTGGGCGGGGGGGTGGCACAGATACGCAGTATTTT
few,TRBV7-8,TRBD1,TRBJ1-4,CASSLEGGGGEKLFF,TGTGCCAGCAGCTTAGAAGGGGGCGGGGGCGAAAAACTGTTTTTT
NA,TRBV12-3/TRBV12-4,NA,TRBJ2-1,CASSLAGSEQFF,TGTGCCAGCAGTTTAGCTGGGAGTGAGCAGTTCTTC
NA,TRBV18,NA,TRBJ1-1,CASSPGYDTEAFF,TGTGCCAGCTCACCAGGGTACGACACTGAAGCTTTCTTT
few,TRBV12-3/TRBV12-4,NA,TRBJ2-5,CASSPTGSGETQYF,TGTGCCAGCAGCCCGACTGGGTCGGGGGAGACCCAGTACTTC
NA,TRBV7-3,TRBD2,TRBJ2-1,CASSSASGGAHEQFF,TGTGCCAGCAGCTCAGCGAGCGGGGGGGCCCATGAGCAGTTCTTC
few,TRBV7-2,TRBD2,TRBJ2-7,CASSLASSSSGIPYEQYF,TGTGCCAGCAGCTTAGCTTCTTCCTCTAGCGGCATACCCTACGAGCAGTACTTC
few,TRBV7-9,NA,TRBJ2-2,CASIGDRVVRELFF,TGTGCCAGCATTGGGGACCGGGTTGTTCGGGAGCTGTTTTTT
NA,TRBV12-3/TRBV12-4,TRBD1,TRBJ1-5,CASSLFQGGQPQHF,TGTGCCAGCAGTTTATTCCAGGGGGGTCAGCCCCAGCATTTT
NA,TRBV6-6,NA,TRBJ2-1,CASSYLSRVRNYNEQFF,TGTGCCAGCAGTTACCTCTCGCGGGTACGCAACTACAATGAGCAGTTCTTC
few,TRBV7-2,NA,TRBJ2-7,CASSLAWGDTEQYF,TGTGCCAGCAGCTTAGCGTGGGGTGACACCGAGCAGTACTTC
NA,TRBV7-2,NA,TRBJ1-2,CASSLSSGRVDGYTF,TGTGCCAGCAGCTTATCTTCGGGTCGAGTGGATGGCTACACCTTC
NA,TRBV27,NA,TRBJ2-7,CASSLGRGGEQYF,TGTGCCAGCAGTCTAGGGCGTGGAGGCGAGCAGTACTTC
NA,TRBV4-1,TRBD1,TRBJ2-7,CASSHRQGATYEQYF,TGCGCCAGCAGCCACCGACAGGGGGCCACTTACGAGCAGTACTTC
NA,TRBV4-3,TRBD2,TRBJ2-1,CASSPLAGVSSSYNEQFF,TGCGCCAGCAGCCCGTTAGCGGGGGTCTCGAGCTCCTACAATGAGCAGTTCTTC
few,TRBV6-8,NA,TRBJ1-4,CASNPGGGYNEKLFF,TGTGCCAGCAACCCCGGGGGGGGTTATAATGAAAAACTGTTTTTT
NA,TRBV6-2/TRBV6-3,NA,TRBJ2-5,CASSAGTFQETQYF,TGTGCCAGCAGTGCCGGGACTTTCCAAGAGACCCAGTACTTC
few,TRBV6-2/TRBV6-3,NA,TRBJ1-6,CASSSSGTGLNSPLHF,TGTGCCAGCAGTTCCTCGGGGACGGGACTGAATTCACCCCTCCACTTT
few,TRBV10-3,NA,TRBJ1-1,CAISPGTEAFF,TGTGCCATCAGTCCGGGAACTGAAGCTTTCTTT
NA,TRBV12-3/TRBV12-4,NA,TRBJ1-5,CASSLAGSNQPQHF,TGTGCCAGCAGTTTAGCAGGGAGCAATCAGCCCCAGCATTTT
NA,TRBV7-2,TRBD1,TRBJ2-5,CASSRGQLKETQYF,TGTGCCAGCAGCAGGGGACAGCTCAAAGAGACCCAGTACTTC
NA,TRBV7-8,NA,TRBJ1-1,CASSLGVRTGSNTEAFF,TGTGCCAGCAGCTTAGGGGTTAGAACAGGGAGTAACACTGAAGCTTTCTTT
few,TRBV7-6,NA,TRBJ2-7,CASSPEWVSSYEQYF,TGTGCCAGCAGCCCGGAGTGGGTCAGCTCCTACGAGCAGTACTTC